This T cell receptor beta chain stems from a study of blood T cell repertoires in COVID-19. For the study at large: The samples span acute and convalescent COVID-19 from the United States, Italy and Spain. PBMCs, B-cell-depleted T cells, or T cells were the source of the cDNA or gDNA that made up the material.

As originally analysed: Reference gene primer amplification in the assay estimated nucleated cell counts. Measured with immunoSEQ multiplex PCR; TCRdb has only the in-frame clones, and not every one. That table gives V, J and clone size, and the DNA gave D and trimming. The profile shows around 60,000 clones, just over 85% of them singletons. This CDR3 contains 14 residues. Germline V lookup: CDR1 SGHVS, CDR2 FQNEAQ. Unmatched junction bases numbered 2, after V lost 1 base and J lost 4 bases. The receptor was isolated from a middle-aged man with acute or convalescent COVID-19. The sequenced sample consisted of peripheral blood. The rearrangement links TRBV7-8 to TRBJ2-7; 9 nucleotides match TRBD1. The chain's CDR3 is CASSLGDREYEQYF. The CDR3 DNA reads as TGTGCCAGCAGCTTAGGGGACAGGGAATACGAGCAGTACTTC.